This T cell receptor (beta chain) originates from a study of T cells in Graves' hyperthyroidism and ophthalmopathy. The CDR3 contains 15 residues. From germline, CDR1 is MDHEN and CDR2 SYDVKM. The junction had 10 bases not matched to a gene; V was cut back by 8 bases and J by 4 bases. This clonotype was counted at least ten times. TCR beta CDR3 regions were amplified from RNA. The TCR CDR3 first-round RT-PCR relied on the HTBI primer set. A single record per CDR3 protein comes from TCRdb applying MiXCR to the multiplex PCR reads. The sample comprises about 290,000 distinct CDR3 sequences, roughly an eighth of which are singletons, and under 8% rests with the top ten.

The rearrangement uses TRBV28 and TRBJ1-1, with TRBD1 matching 10 bases. This clonotype originated in a woman in her thirties or forties with Graves' hyperthyroidism. The sequencing input was blood. CDR3 sequence reads: CASRTTGGEGTEAFF. The CDR3 bases are TGTGCCAGCCGTACGACAGGGGGCGAGGGCACTGAAGCTTTCTTT.